The 6 T cell receptor beta chains below all came from one sample that was sequenced in a study of human T cells and chemical hapten exposure. Via MiXCR, TCRdb re-called the RACE reads, giving one row per CDR3 protein. The profile covers more than 300,000 distinct CDR3 sequences, with around 5.5% appearing a single time and around 8% taken by the ten largest. Specified time point: pre-sensitization, week 0. Treatment in this sample: therapeutic diphenylcyclopropenone sensitization with weekly scalp DPC. This specimen consisted of whole blood, obtained in connection with sensitization to the hapten diphenylcyclopropenone (DPC). Source of these receptors: a woman between 18 and 29 years old with alopecia areata. Some clones in this sample may be carry-over from other donors' samples.

The gene calls are TRBV12-3 or TRBV12-4 and TRBJ1-1; a weak D match, TRBD1 (5 bases). Trimming pared 4 bases from V and 8 bases from J, leaving 11 bases between. This CDR3 region has 12 residues. Written as DNA, the CDR3 is TGTGCCAGCAGTTGGGGGAGTTTGGAAGCTTTCTTT. It yields the protein CASSWGSLEAFF.

The chain joins TRBV6-6 to TRBJ1-5; 8 bases agree with TRBD1. CDR1 is MNHNY and CDR2 is SVGAGI in the germline V gene (reference sequence). With 6 bases clipped from V and 7 bases from J, the junction kept 8 bases outside the gene matches. This CDR3 comprises 14 residues. CDR3 amino acids: CASSFDRGRQPQHF. CDR3 in DNA: TGTGCCAGCAGCTTCGACAGGGGACGACAGCCCCAGCATTTT.

This clonotype was seen many times. The chain combines TRBV4-3 with TRBJ2-7; D is possibly TRBD2 (5 bases). The CDR3 loop spans 17 amino acids. The V end lost 5 bases, the J end lost 2 bases, and 22 bases lay between the germline ends. Germline assignment: CDR1 LGHNA and CDR2 YSLEER. The CDR3 sequence is CASSYARSGIETYEQYF. DNA of the CDR3: TGCGCCAGCAGCTACGCCCGGTCGGGGATAGAGACCTACGAGCAGTACTTC.

The sample holds a few counts of this clonotype. This chain connects TRBV9 to TRBJ1-3; possible D gene TRBD1, 6 bases. This CDR3 has 15 amino acids. CDR1 is SGDLS, CDR2 YYNGEE, per germline. V was shortened by 2 bases and J by 3 bases, with 12 bases between the two germline ends. CDR3 coding DNA: TGTGCCAGCAGCGTCTCAGAGGGGGATGGAAACACCATATATTTT. As protein: CASSVSEGDGNTIYF.

This clonotype was observed at least ten times. This chain uses TRBV5-5 with TRBJ1-5; D gene ambiguous. CDR3 length: 16 amino acids. The germline gives CDR1 SGHKS, CDR2 YYEKEE (reference sequence). Trimming cost V 0 bases and J 4 bases, with 14 bases left between them. CDR3 region: CASSLVFGLRNQPQHF. The CDR3, as DNA: TGTGCCAGCAGCTTGGTTTTTGGGTTGAGGAATCAGCCCCAGCATTTT.

In this sample, this clonotype turned up many times. The chain combines TRBV18 with TRBJ2-5, with D perhaps being TRBD1 or TRBD2 (6 bases each). The V end was cut by 0 bases, the J end by 6 bases, with 11 bases between. The CDR3 has 14 amino acids. The germline V gene encodes CDR1 KGHSH and CDR2 LQKENI. The chain's CDR3 is CASSPPSGAQTQYF. CDR3 in DNA: TGTGCCAGCTCACCACCGTCGGGGGCGCAGACCCAGTACTTC.